One and the same sample provided the 25 T cell receptor beta chains below, sequenced in a study of blood T cell repertoires in COVID-19 (dated by TCRdb to the early 2020s). Libraries came from the immunoSEQ multiplex PCR assay. Sourced from immuneACCESS, this table was stored by TCRdb with only in-frame sequences that have V and J called. A share of the clones is absent; for the studies checked, an unresolved V gene accounts for under half, and the remainder has no known explanation. This sample lists about 150,000 clones; 86% were detected once. The ten largest clonotypes hold around 4.5% of the sample. The sequencing input was PBMCs or T cells enriched from blood (not recorded which). The receptors stem from a man in his forties or fifties who had recovered from COVID-19.

The V gene is TRBV19, the J gene TRBJ2-7; perhaps TRBD2 as D (6 bases). The length of the CDR3 is 14 residues. With 7 bases removed from V and 0 bases from J, the gap between germline ends came to 13 bases. Germline CDR1 is LNHDA and CDR2 is SQIVND (reference sequence). CDR3 amino acids: CASTGGGASYEQYF. The DNA for the CDR3 is TGTGCCAGTACGGGCGGAGGGGCCTCCTACGAGCAGTACTTC. The whole variable domain, remainder taken from reference TRBV19 and TRBJ2-7, is DGGITQSPKYLFRKEGQNVTLSCEQNLNHDAMYWYRQDPGQGLRLIYYSQIVNDFQKGDIAEGYSVSREKKESFPLTVTSAQKNPTAFYLCASTGGGASYEQYFGPGTRLTVT.

CDR3 coding DNA: TGCAGCGTTGGAGGTGGGACAGGGTTTAATGAAAAACTGTTTTTT. Its translation is CSVGGGTGFNEKLFF. The J gene is TRBJ1-4, the V gene TRBV29-1; 9 nucleotides match TRBD1. The V gene end was trimmed by 4 bases and the J gene end by 4 bases; junction bases not matched to a gene: 7. Germline V gene data show CDR1 as SQVTM and CDR2 as ANQGSEA. The CDR3 is 15 residues long. Combining the CDR3 with reference TRBV29-1 and TRBJ1-4 gives the whole variable domain SAVISQKPSRDICQRGTSLTIQCQVDSQVTMMFWYRQQPGQSLTLIATANQGSEATYESGFVIDKFPISRPNLTFSTLTVSNMSPEDSSIYLCSVGGGTGFNEKLFFGSGTQLSVL.

V gene TRBV27 combines with J gene TRBJ2-5; possible D gene TRBD2, 7 bases. The CDR3 covers 15 residues. V was pared by 4 bases and J by 4 bases, with 16 bases between. CDR1 and CDR2 (germline): MNHEY, SMNVEV (reference sequence). The CDR3 region has the DNA TGTGCCAGCAGTTGGTTTGGGGGGGCGGGAGAGACCCAGTACTTC. As protein: CASSWFGGAGETQYF.

The chain carries TRBV20-1 and TRBJ1-1, with a possible D match to TRBD1 (6 bases). The CDR3 has 13 residues. Germline loops: CDR1 DFQATT, CDR2 SNEGSKA (reference sequence). V lost 3 bases and J 4 bases, leaving 12 bases between the germline ends. The CDR3 DNA sequence: TGCAGTGCTAGTAGGACAGCTCTCACTGAAGCTTTCTTT. Residues: CSASRTALTEAFF.

The J gene is TRBJ1-4, the V gene TRBV9, with a possible D match to TRBD1 (5 bases). Trimming took off 5 bases at V and 0 bases at J, with 11 bases between the two ends. The CDR3 covers 15 residues. CDR1 and CDR2 from the germline V gene are SGDLS and YYNGEE. The CDR3 loop is CASSGGRATNEKLFF. Written as DNA, the CDR3 is TGTGCCAGCAGTGGGGGGAGGGCAACTAATGAAAAACTGTTTTTT.

The chain carries TRBV7-2 and TRBJ2-7; 10 positions match TRBD1. This CDR3 region has 15 residues. Germline CDR1 SGHTA, CDR2 FQGNSA. Trimming at V came to 5 bases and at J to 1 base, leaving 5 bases not matched to a gene. The CDR3: CASSRRDRGSYEQYF. For the CDR3, the DNA is TGTGCCAGCAGCCGCCGGGACAGGGGTTCCTACGAGCAGTACTTC.

The V and J genes are TRBV5-6 and TRBJ1-2, with D possibly being TRBD1 (6 bases). V gave up 2 bases and J gave up 2 bases, with 10 bases separating them. The CDR3 runs to 14 residues. The germline gives CDR1 SGHDT, CDR2 YYEEEE. CDR3 protein: CASSLGTTNYGYTF. The CDR3 nucleotides are TGTGCCAGCAGCTTAGGGACAACCAACTATGGCTACACCTTC.

The chain links TRBV9 to TRBJ2-7, with 8 nucleotides matching TRBD1. There are 14 residues in the CDR3. CDR1 is SGDLS, CDR2 YYNGEE, per germline. V trimming: 3 bases; J trimming: 7 bases; junction bases outside the gene matches: 9. CDR3: CASSARQGQGEQYF. In DNA, the CDR3 is TGTGCCAGCAGCGCCCGACAGGGGCAGGGGGAGCAGTACTTC.

The genes are TRBV30 and TRBJ2-2; 13 bases are a match to TRBD2. From germline, CDR1 is GTSNPN and CDR2 SVGIG (reference sequence). The V segment lost 4 bases and the J segment 5 bases; nucleotides outside the gene matches: 7. The CDR3 runs to 16 residues. The CDR3 region is CAWTPPGLAGTGELFF. As DNA, the CDR3 is TGTGCCTGGACCCCCCCGGGACTAGCGGGAACCGGGGAGCTGTTTTTT.

Only a few counts were recorded for this clone. The gene calls are TRBV6-2 or TRBV6-3 and TRBJ2-5; D is possibly TRBD1 (6 bases). Trimming removed 5 bases at V and 0 bases at J, with 10 bases between. The CDR3 has 14 residues. Germline V lookup: CDR1 MNHEY, CDR2 SVGEGT. The chain's CDR3 is CASSNRDNQETQYF. CDR3 DNA sequence: TGTGCCAGCAGTAACCGGGACAACCAAGAGACCCAGTACTTC.

This clone was seen once. This chain links TRBV11-3 with TRBJ1-6; no clear D gene. The CDR3 is 14 residues long. Trimming stripped 1 base from V and 9 bases from J, with 10 bases between. Germline V CDR1 and CDR2: SGHNT, YENEEA. The CDR3: CASSLAPGGSPLHF. CDR3 coding DNA: TGTGCCAGCAGCTTAGCTCCGGGTGGTTCACCCCTCCACTTT.

V and J are TRBV6-2 or TRBV6-3 and TRBJ2-3; no reliable D call. The germline CDR1 and CDR2 sequences are MNHEY and SVGEGT. The CDR3 has 14 residues. The V end lost 5 bases, the J end lost 2 bases, and 11 bases lay between the germline ends. CDR3 protein: CASSEPSSTDTQYF. In DNA form, the CDR3 reads TGTGCCAGCAGTGAGCCGTCTTCCACAGATACGCAGTATTTT.

This chain joins TRBV6-5 and TRBJ1-5; possible D gene TRBD1, 5 bases. V was trimmed by 4 bases and J by 3 bases, leaving 16 bases between them. Germline V CDR1 and CDR2: MNHEY, SVGAGI. The CDR3 is made up of 16 amino acids. The CDR3 coding sequence is TGTGCCAGCAGTTCCACCCAGGGATTAATCAATCAGCCCCAGCATTTT. This encodes CASSSTQGLINQPQHF.

The J gene is TRBJ1-1, the V gene TRBV30, with 8 bases fitting TRBD1. Trimming removed 0 bases from V and 5 bases from J; junction bases left unmatched: 14. The CDR3 is 17 residues long. Germline V lookup: CDR1 GTSNPN, CDR2 SVGIG (reference sequence). The CDR3 reads CAWSVWVGRGHRTEAFF. In nucleotides, the CDR3 is TGTGCCTGGAGTGTCTGGGTGGGCAGGGGGCATCGGACTGAAGCTTTCTTT. Variable domain in full (rest from reference TRBV30 and TRBJ1-1): SQTIHQWPATLVQPVGSPLSLECTVEGTSNPNLYWYRQAAGRGLQLLFYSVGIGQISSEVPQNLSASRPQDRQFILSSKKLLLSDSGFYLCAWSVWVGRGHRTEAFFGQGTRLTVV.

This clone was counted between two and nine times. The chain has TRBV3-1 (or the pseudogene TRBV3-2) and TRBJ1-2, with D perhaps matching TRBD1 (5 bases). The CDR3 has 16 amino acids. Germline-derived CDR1 and CDR2 are LGHDT and YNNKEL (reference sequence). The V gene lost 2 bases and the J gene lost 10 bases, with 23 bases spanning the gap. In nucleotides, the CDR3 is TGTGCCAGCAGCCAATACAGGAATGTTGAGAGTTTTGTCTACACCTTC. This gives the protein CASSQYRNVESFVYTF.

The V call is TRBV7-9, the J call TRBJ1-2; 8 nucleotides agree with TRBD1. J lost 6 bases, V lost 7 bases, and 4 bases had no gene match. Germline V gene sequence: CDR1 SEHNR, CDR2 FQNEAQ (reference sequence). This CDR3 has 12 amino acids. The CDR3, as DNA: TGTGCCAGCAAGGCAGGGGGCGATGGCTACACCTTC. It yields the protein CASKAGGDGYTF. Variable domain in full (rest from reference TRBV7-9 and TRBJ1-2): DTGVSQNPRHKITKRGQNVTFRCDPISEHNRLYWYRQTLGQGPEFLTYFQNEAQLEKSRLLSDRFSAERPKGSFSTLEIQRTEQGDSAMYLCASKAGGDGYTFGSGTRLTVV.

The V gene is TRBV27, the J gene TRBJ1-1; D might be TRBD1 (5 bases). The CDR3 runs to 11 residues. Germline CDR1 reads MNHEY; CDR2 reads SMNVEV (reference sequence). Trimming removed 8 bases from V and 6 bases from J, with 10 bases in between. The CDR3 loop reads CASVGGAEAFF. Here the CDR3 DNA reads TGTGCCAGCGTCGGGGGGGCTGAAGCTTTCTTT.

V and J are TRBV5-4 and TRBJ2-3; possibly TRBD2 for D (5 bases). This CDR3 spans 15 amino acids. Germline CDR1 SGHNT, CDR2 YYREEE (reference sequence). V was shortened by 1 base and J by 2 bases, with 11 bases between the two germline ends. CDR3 in amino acids: CASSLLEVSTDTQYF. The CDR3 nucleotides read TGTGCCAGCAGCTTGCTGGAGGTATCCACAGATACGCAGTATTTT. The variable domain in full, with the rest retrieved from reference TRBV5-4 and TRBJ2-3, is ETGVTQSPTHLIKTRGQQVTLRCSSQSGHNTVSWYQQALGQGPQFIFQYYREEENGRGNFPPRFSGLQFPNYSSELNVNALELDDSALYLCASSLLEVSTDTQYFGPGTRLTVL.

The chain is built from TRBV24-1 and TRBJ2-5, with D maybe TRBD2 (5 bases). V was cut by 2 bases and J by 2 bases, with 14 bases left in between. Germline V gene sequence: CDR1 KGHDR, CDR2 SFDVKD. This CDR3 region has 16 residues. The CDR3 DNA sequence: TGTGCCACCAGTGATTCCTTCGGGGTAACGCAAGAGACCCAGTACTTC. Amino acid sequence: CATSDSFGVTQETQYF.

The chain uses TRBV4-2 and TRBJ1-6; 7 bases are shared with TRBD1. Germline V gene lookup returns CDR1 LGHNA and CDR2 YNFKEQ. Trimming took 1 base from V and 7 from J; bases not matched to a gene: 1. This CDR3 has 14 residues. The CDR3 DNA reads TGTGCCAGCAGCCAAGCAGGGGGGAATTCACCCCTCCACTTT. It is translated as CASSQAGGNSPLHF.

This clone was picked up a small number of times. Distinct nucleotide sequences in the sample also encode this CDR3. Here the CDR3 DNA reads TGCGCCAGCAGCTTACAGGGTAACACTGAAGCTTTCTTT. Residues: CASSLQGNTEAFF. V usage is TRBV5-1 and J usage is TRBJ1-1, with D possibly being TRBD1 (6 bases). The V end was cut by 2 bases, the J end by 2 bases, with 7 bases between. Germline V gives CDR1 SGHRS, CDR2 YFSETQ. The CDR3 extends over 13 amino acids.

The rearrangement joins TRBV5-5 to TRBJ2-3; unclear D gene. Trimming shortened V by 1 base and J by 2 bases, and 8 bases separated the two germline ends. The CDR3 has 14 residues. Per germline, CDR1 SGHKS and CDR2 YYEKEE (reference sequence). The DNA of the CDR3 is TGTGCCAGCAGCTTGCAGGTTTACACAGATACGCAGTATTTT. Translating it yields CASSLQVYTDTQYF.

This clone was found a few times. The chain joins TRBV7-9 to TRBJ2-2, with a possible D match to TRBD1 (6 bases). The germline V and J ends were trimmed by 5 bases and 3 bases, with 10 bases remaining between them. Per germline, CDR1 SEHNR and CDR2 FQNEAQ (reference sequence). CDR3 length: 14 residues. The CDR3: CASSPWTDTGELFF. The CDR3 coding sequence is TGTGCCAGCAGCCCCTGGACAGACACCGGGGAGCTGTTTTTT.

This clone appeared many times. The chain combines TRBV5-4 with TRBJ2-1, with D possibly being TRBD2 (7 bases). V was cut by 5 bases and J by 8 bases, with 23 bases left in between. Per germline, CDR1 SGHNT and CDR2 YYREEE (reference sequence). This CDR3 region has 16 residues. CDR3 nucleotides: TGTGCCAGCAGTAAGGAGGGAGGGACAAAAACTCATGAGCAGTTCTTC. As protein: CASSKEGGTKTHEQFF.

The chain recombines TRBV5-1 with TRBJ2-1; D is uncertain. Between the trimmed V and J ends, which lost 0 bases and 6 bases, there was a span of 10 bases. CDR1 and CDR2 (germline): SGHRS, YFSETQ. This CDR3 has 14 amino acids. This chain's CDR3 is CASSLGATSNEQFF. DNA of the CDR3: TGCGCCAGCAGCTTGGGTGCGACTTCCAATGAGCAGTTCTTC.